This T cell receptor beta chain originates from a study of CXCR3-negative and CXCR3-positive naive CD8 T cells. UMI-tagged TRB cDNA libraries were built via 5' RACE. TCRdb re-called the 5' RACE reads; one entry per CDR3 protein, DNA not given. This sample contains some 130,000 distinct CDR3 sequences. This CDR3 has 14 amino acids. Germline CDR1 reads SGHDT; CDR2 reads YYEEEE. Sequencing was carried out using naive CXCR3- CD8+ T cells from blood. The subset here: CD45RO-CCR7+CD27+CD95- naive CD8+ T cells lacking CXCR3 (TNR3-). The chain joins TRBV5-6 to TRBJ2-1; no DNA is available, so the TRBD1 call from TCRdb remains unchecked. The clonotype originates from a human donor in good health. Some clones in this sample may be carry-over from other donors' samples. The CDR3 here is CASSFQGTYNEQFF.